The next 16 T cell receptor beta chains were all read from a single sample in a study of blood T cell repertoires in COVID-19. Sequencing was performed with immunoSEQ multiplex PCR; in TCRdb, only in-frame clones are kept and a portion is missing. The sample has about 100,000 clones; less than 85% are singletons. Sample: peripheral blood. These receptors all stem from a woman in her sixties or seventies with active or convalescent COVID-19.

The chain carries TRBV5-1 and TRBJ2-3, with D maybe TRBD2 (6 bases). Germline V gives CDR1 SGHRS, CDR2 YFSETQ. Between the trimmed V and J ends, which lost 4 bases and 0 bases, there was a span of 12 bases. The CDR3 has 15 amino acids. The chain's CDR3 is CASSIADPSTDTQYF. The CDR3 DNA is TGCGCCAGCAGCATAGCGGACCCTAGCACAGATACGCAGTATTTT.

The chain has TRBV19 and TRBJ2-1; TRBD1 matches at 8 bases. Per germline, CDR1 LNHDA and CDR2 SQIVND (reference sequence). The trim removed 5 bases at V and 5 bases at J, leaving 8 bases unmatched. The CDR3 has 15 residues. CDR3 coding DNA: TGTGCCAGTAGTGCCCGTAGGACAGGGAACAATGAGCAGTTCTTC. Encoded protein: CASSARRTGNNEQFF. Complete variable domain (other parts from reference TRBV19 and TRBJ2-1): DGGITQSPKYLFRKEGQNVTLSCEQNLNHDAMYWYRQDPGQGLRLIYYSQIVNDFQKGDIAEGYSVSREKKESFPLTVTSAQKNPTAFYLCASSARRTGNNEQFFGPGTRLTVL.

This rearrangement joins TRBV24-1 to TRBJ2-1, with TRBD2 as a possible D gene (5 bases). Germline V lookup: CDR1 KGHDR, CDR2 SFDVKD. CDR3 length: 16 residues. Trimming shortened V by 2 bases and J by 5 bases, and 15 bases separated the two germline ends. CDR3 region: CATSDSSRDLDNEQFF. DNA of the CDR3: TGTGCCACCAGTGATTCTTCGAGGGATTTAGACAATGAGCAGTTCTTC.

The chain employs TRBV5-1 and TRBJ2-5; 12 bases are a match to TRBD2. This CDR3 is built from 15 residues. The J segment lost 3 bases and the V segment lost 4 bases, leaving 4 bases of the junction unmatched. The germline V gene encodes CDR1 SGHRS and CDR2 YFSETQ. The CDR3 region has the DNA TGCGCCAGCAGCCGCGGACTAGCGGGAAAAGAGACCCAGTACTTC. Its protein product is CASSRGLAGKETQYF.

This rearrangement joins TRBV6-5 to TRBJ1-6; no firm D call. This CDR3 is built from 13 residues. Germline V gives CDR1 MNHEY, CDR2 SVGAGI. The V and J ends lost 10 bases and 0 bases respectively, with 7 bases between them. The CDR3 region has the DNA TGTGCCACCCGGGACTCCTATAATTCACCCCTCCACTTT. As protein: CATRDSYNSPLHF.

The CDR3 protein is CASSQVVGTSNPGELFF. CDR3 nucleotide sequence: TGCGCCAGCAGCCAGGTGGTAGGGACTAGTAATCCCGGGGAGCTGTTTTTT. V and J are TRBV4-3 and TRBJ2-2; 8 bases are a match to TRBD2. The V gene's germline CDR1 is LGHNA and CDR2 YSLEER. The CDR3 covers 17 residues. The V gene end was trimmed by 3 bases and the J gene end by 6 bases; junction bases not matched to a gene: 12.

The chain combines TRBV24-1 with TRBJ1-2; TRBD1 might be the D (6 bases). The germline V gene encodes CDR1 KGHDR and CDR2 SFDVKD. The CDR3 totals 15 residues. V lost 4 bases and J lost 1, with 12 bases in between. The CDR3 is CATSETGRSNYGYTF. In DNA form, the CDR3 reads TGTGCCACCAGTGAGACAGGACGGAGTAACTATGGCTACACCTTC.

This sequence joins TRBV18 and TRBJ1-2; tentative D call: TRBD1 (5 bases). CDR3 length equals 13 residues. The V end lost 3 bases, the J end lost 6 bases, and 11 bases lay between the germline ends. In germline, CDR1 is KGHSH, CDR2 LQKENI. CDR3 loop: CASSPTGGNGYTF. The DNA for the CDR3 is TGTGCCAGCTCACCTACAGGTGGTAATGGCTACACCTTC.

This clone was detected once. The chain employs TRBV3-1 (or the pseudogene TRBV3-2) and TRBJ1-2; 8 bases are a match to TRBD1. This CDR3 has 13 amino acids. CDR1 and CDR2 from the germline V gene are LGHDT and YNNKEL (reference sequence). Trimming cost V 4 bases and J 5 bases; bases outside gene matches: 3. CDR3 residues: CASSRRGRYGYTF. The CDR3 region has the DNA TGTGCCAGCAGCCGCAGGGGGCGGTATGGCTACACCTTC.

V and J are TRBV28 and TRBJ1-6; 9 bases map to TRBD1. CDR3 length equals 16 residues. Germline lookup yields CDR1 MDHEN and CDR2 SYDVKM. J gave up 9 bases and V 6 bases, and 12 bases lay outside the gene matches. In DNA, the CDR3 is TGTGCCAGCAGCGGTCCGGGGACAGGGAGTGTTTCACCCCTCCACTTT. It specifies CASSGPGTGSVSPLHF.

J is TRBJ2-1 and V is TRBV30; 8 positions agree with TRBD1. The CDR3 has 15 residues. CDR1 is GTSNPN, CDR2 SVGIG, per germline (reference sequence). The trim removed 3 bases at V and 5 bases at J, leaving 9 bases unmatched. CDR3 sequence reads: CAWSLTGTGHNEQFF. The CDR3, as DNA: TGTGCCTGGAGCCTTACCGGGACAGGACACAATGAGCAGTTCTTC. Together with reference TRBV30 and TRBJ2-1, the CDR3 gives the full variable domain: SQTIHQWPATLVQPVGSPLSLECTVEGTSNPNLYWYRQAAGRGLQLLFYSVGIGQISSEVPQNLSASRPQDRQFILSSKKLLLSDSGFYLCAWSLTGTGHNEQFFGPGTRLTVL.

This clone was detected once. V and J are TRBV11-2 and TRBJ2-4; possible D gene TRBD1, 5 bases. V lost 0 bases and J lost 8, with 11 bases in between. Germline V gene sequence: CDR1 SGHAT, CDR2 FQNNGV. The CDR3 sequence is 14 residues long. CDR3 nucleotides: TGTGCCAGCAGCTTAGATCGCAGGGTCGACATTCAGTACTTC. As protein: CASSLDRRVDIQYF.

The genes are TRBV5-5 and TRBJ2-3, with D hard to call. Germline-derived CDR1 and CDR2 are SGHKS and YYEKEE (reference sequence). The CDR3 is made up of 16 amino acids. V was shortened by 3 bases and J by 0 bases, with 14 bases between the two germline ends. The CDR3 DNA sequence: TGTGCCAGCAGCTCCGTTGTGGCGACTAGCACAGATACGCAGTATTTT. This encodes CASSSVVATSTDTQYF.

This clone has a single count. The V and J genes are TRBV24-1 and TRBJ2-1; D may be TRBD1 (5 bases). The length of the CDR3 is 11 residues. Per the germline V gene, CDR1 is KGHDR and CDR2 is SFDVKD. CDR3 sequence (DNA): TGTGCGTCAGGGTTTGGAAATGAGCAGTTCTTC. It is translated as CASGFGNEQFF.

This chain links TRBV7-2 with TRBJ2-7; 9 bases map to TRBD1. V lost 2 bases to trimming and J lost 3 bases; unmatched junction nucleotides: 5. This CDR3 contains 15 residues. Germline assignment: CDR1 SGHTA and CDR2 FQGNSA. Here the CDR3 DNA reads TGTGCCAGCAGCTTATCCGGGACAGGGTACTACGAGCAGTACTTC. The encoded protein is CASSLSGTGYYEQYF.

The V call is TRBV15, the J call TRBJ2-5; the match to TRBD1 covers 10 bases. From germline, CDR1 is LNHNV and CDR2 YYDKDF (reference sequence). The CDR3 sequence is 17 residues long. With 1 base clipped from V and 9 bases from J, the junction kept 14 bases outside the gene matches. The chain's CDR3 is CATSRGTRQGARGAQYF. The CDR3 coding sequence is TGTGCCACCAGCAGAGGTACCCGACAGGGGGCGCGTGGGGCCCAGTACTTC. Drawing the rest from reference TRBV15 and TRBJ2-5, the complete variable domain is DAMVIQNPRYQVTQFGKPVTLSCSQTLNHNVMYWYQQKSSQAPKLLFHYYDKDFNNEADTPDNFQSRRPNTSFCFLDIRSPGLGDTAMYLCATSRGTRQGARGAQYFGPGTRLLVL.